This passage covers 27 T cell receptor beta chains from one sample sequenced in a study of blood T cells in healthy people across ages. A J-beta primer mix and a sample-barcoded 5' primer were used in a second PCR of roughly 7 to 12 cycles. TCRdb re-analysed the 5' RACE reads in MiXCR, keeping a single row per CDR3 protein. The repertoire includes about 680,000 distinct CDR3 sequences, about half of them detected once, and roughly 34% sits in the top ten. Material: blood. The receptors here all came from a woman in her fifties or sixties in good health.

This clonotype was observed a few times. V usage is TRBV7-2 and J usage is TRBJ2-5; possible D gene TRBD2, 6 bases. The length of the CDR3 is 12 residues. Trimming removed 10 bases from V and 11 bases from J, with 20 bases in between. Germline lookup yields CDR1 SGHTA and CDR2 FQGNSA. CDR3 nucleotide sequence: TGTGCCATTTCGGAGGGCTCACCTCAGCAGTACTTC. This codes for CAISEGSPQQYF.

The J gene is TRBJ1-5, the V gene TRBV7-2; 7 bases are shared with TRBD1. The CDR3 has 15 amino acids. Per germline, CDR1 SGHTA and CDR2 FQGNSA. Trimming cost V 5 bases and J 4 bases; bases outside gene matches: 8. The CDR3 loop is CASSAGGGANQPQHF. Here the CDR3 DNA reads TGTGCCAGCAGCGCCGGAGGGGGCGCGAATCAGCCCCAGCATTTT.

As regards this clonotype: At one of its ends the junction is not consistent with the germline gene, which may arise from a read error. The chain recombines TRBV7-2 with TRBJ2-4; the D call may be TRBD1 or TRBD2 (5 bases each). The J call is doubtful: the DNA matches TRBJ2-5 better. The CDR3 contains 14 residues. CDR1 is SGHTA and CDR2 is FQGNSA in the germline V gene. The CDR3 loop reads CASSVAGWEETQYF. In DNA form, the CDR3 reads TGTGCCAGCAGCGTAGCAGGGTGGGAGGAGACCCAGTACTTC.

CDR3 in amino acids: CASHVGTGEKNGYTF. The CDR3 DNA reads as TGTGCCAGCCACGTCGGGACAGGGGAGAAAAATGGCTACACCTTC. This chain links TRBV3-1 with TRBJ1-2, with 10 bases lining up with TRBD1. The junction had 12 bases not matched to a gene; V was cut back by 8 bases and J by 6 bases. The CDR3 is made up of 15 amino acids. Germline CDR1 LGHDT, CDR2 YNNKEL (reference sequence).

This clonotype was detected a few times. This chain links TRBV6-1 with TRBJ2-7; 7 nucleotides line up with TRBD1. V dropped 6 bases and J dropped 1; count of bases not matched to a gene: 6. The CDR3 is 14 amino acids. Germline V gene sequence: CDR1 MNHNS, CDR2 SASEGT. In DNA, the CDR3 is TGTGCCAGCAGCGACAGGGCTTCATCCTACGAGCAGTACTTC. Amino acid sequence: CASSDRASSYEQYF.

This chain connects TRBV2 to TRBJ2-6; D uncertain. CDR3 size: 16 residues. V gave up 3 bases and J gave up 2 bases, with 11 bases separating them. Germline CDR1 reads SNHLY; CDR2 reads FYNNEI. The DNA for the CDR3 is TGTGCCAGCAGTGATATGACCTCAACTGGGGCCAACGTCCTGACTTTC. Translation: CASSDMTSTGANVLTF.

V gene TRBV29-1 combines with J gene TRBJ2-5, with TRBD1 as a possible D gene (5 bases). CDR1 and CDR2 (germline): SQVTM, ANQGSEA. V was trimmed by 7 bases and J by 2 bases, leaving 11 bases between them. This CDR3 spans 12 amino acids. CDR3 residues: CSAGDRQETQYF. For the CDR3, the DNA is TGCAGCGCCGGAGACAGACAAGAGACCCAGTACTTC.

The sample holds one count of this clonotype. The V call is TRBV29-1, the J call TRBJ2-1, with 8 nucleotides matching TRBD2. The CDR3 runs 18 residues. V shed 3 bases, J shed 2 bases, and the junction held 15 bases outside the gene matches. The germline CDR1 and CDR2 sequences are SQVTM and ANQGSEA. The CDR3 nucleotides are TGCAGCGTTGAGTTCAGGACTAGCACCCGACCCCCCTACAATGAGCAGTTCTTC. Protein: CSVEFRTSTRPPYNEQFF.

DNA of the CDR3: TGTGCCAGCAAGGAGACTAGCGGGAGTCAAGTAGATACGCAGTATTTT. Its protein is CASKETSGSQVDTQYF. V and J are TRBV2 and TRBJ2-3; 12 bases match TRBD2. Trimming removed 7 bases from V and 5 bases from J; junction bases left unmatched: 10. This CDR3 is 16 amino acids long. Germline CDR1 and CDR2: SNHLY and FYNNEI.

This clonotype was seen once. The chain recombines TRBV12-3 or TRBV12-4 with TRBJ1-5; 7 bases fit TRBD1. V gave up 3 bases and J gave up 0 bases; unmatched junction bases: 2. CDR3 length: 15 amino acids. The CDR3 DNA follows: TGTGCCAGCAGTTTCGACAGGGTTAGCAATCAGCCCCAGCATTTT. This codes for CASSFDRVSNQPQHF.

The gene calls are TRBV11-2 and TRBJ2-5; no clear D gene. The CDR3 totals 15 residues. Per the germline V gene, CDR1 is SGHAT and CDR2 is FQNNGV. V lost 1 base to trimming and J lost 11 bases, with 20 bases between them. The DNA of the CDR3 is TGTGCCAGCAGCTTAGCTAGGATCCCCTACAATGAGCAGTACTTC. Residues: CASSLARIPYNEQYF.

This clonotype was seen more than once but under ten times. This rearrangement joins TRBV4-3 to TRBJ2-7; D is undetermined. The J call may be mistaken, given a closer DNA end match to TRBJ2-5. This CDR3 is 13 amino acids long. Germline lookup yields CDR1 LGHNA and CDR2 YSLEER. The CDR3 sequence: CASSQEMGETQYF. DNA of the CDR3: TGCGCCAGCAGCCAAGAGATGGGGGAGACCCAGTACTTC.

The chain has TRBV10-3 and TRBJ2-7; 9 nucleotides agree with TRBD2. CDR1 ENHRY and CDR2 SYGVKD come from the germline V gene. V lost 6 bases and J lost 1; bases outside the gene matches: 7. The CDR3 has 15 residues. The CDR3, as DNA: TGTGCCATCAGACAGACTAGCGGTAGGTCCTACGAGCAGTACTTC. As protein: CAIRQTSGRSYEQYF.

This clonotype was recorded many times. The gene calls are TRBV28 and TRBJ2-5, with D hard to call. Germline lookup yields CDR1 MDHEN and CDR2 SYDVKM. Trimming took 4 bases from V and 11 from J, leaving 17 bases between them. This CDR3 has 13 residues. The CDR3 DNA reads as TGTGCCAGCAGTTACGGTTTCTACAATGAGCAGTACTTC. It encodes CASSYGFYNEQYF.

V is TRBV20-1 and J is TRBJ2-3; 12 positions match TRBD2. The CDR3 covers 15 residues. Trimming at V came to 1 base and at J to 6 bases, leaving 5 bases not matched to a gene. CDR1 is DFQATT and CDR2 is SNEGSKA in the germline V gene (reference sequence). The CDR3 DNA sequence: TGCAGTGCTAGAGCCCCGCTAGCGGGAGGGGATACGCAGTATTTT. Its translation: CSARAPLAGGDTQYF.

This sequence joins TRBV7-2 and TRBJ2-3; TRBD2 is a possible D gene (6 bases). This CDR3 has 15 residues. Trimming cost V 1 base and J 2 bases, with 10 bases left between them. The V gene's germline CDR1 is SGHTA and CDR2 FQGNSA. CDR3 coding DNA: TGTGCCAGCAGCTTAGTAGCGGACCCCACAGATACGCAGTATTTT. It translates to CASSLVADPTDTQYF. The complete variable domain, with remaining parts taken from reference TRBV7-2 and TRBJ2-3, reads GAGVSQSPSNKVTEKGKDVELRCDPISGHTALYWYRQSLGQGLEFLIYFQGNSAPDKSGLPSDRFSAERTGGSVSTLTIQRTQQEDSAVYLCASSLVADPTDTQYFGPGTRLTVL.

This clonotype showed up just a few times. The V gene is TRBV7-2, the J gene TRBJ2-3; D may be TRBD2 (7 bases). V lost 5 bases to trimming and J lost 7 bases, with 16 bases between them. The germline CDR1 and CDR2 sequences are SGHTA and FQGNSA. The CDR3 is 14 residues long. The CDR3 nucleotides are TGTGCCAGCAGCCCCACGGGGGGCCCGAATACGCAGTATTTT. Translation gives CASSPTGGPNTQYF.

The V and J genes are TRBV25-1 and TRBJ1-1; D might be TRBD1 (6 bases). Looked up from germline, CDR1 is MGHDK and CDR2 is SYGVNS. The length of the CDR3 is 15 residues. V was clipped by 4 bases and J by 1 base, with 13 bases between them. CDR3 residues: CASSVGGGGNTEAFF. Here the CDR3 DNA reads TGTGCCAGCAGTGTGGGGGGCGGGGGGAACACTGAAGCTTTCTTT.

The rearrangement links TRBV4-3 to TRBJ2-7; perhaps TRBD2 as D (6 bases). The CDR3 extends over 14 amino acids. V gave up 5 bases and J gave up 5 bases, with 16 bases separating them. The germline gives CDR1 LGHNA, CDR2 YSLEER. CDR3 coding DNA: TGCGCCAGCAGCGCGTGGAGGGCGGGCGACGAGCAGTACTTC. Protein product: CASSAWRAGDEQYF.

The V gene is TRBV20-1, the J gene TRBJ2-3, with D unresolved. This CDR3 region has 15 residues. Trimming stripped 1 base from V and 1 base from J, with 12 bases between. Germline CDR1 reads DFQATT; CDR2 reads SNEGSKA (reference sequence). CDR3 sequence reads: CSARGIFGGTDTQYF. The CDR3 DNA is TGCAGTGCTAGAGGAATATTTGGAGGCACAGATACGCAGTATTTT.

In this sample, this clonotype turned up many times. The V call is TRBV3-1, the J call TRBJ2-4, with 8 bases identical to TRBD2. The J call may be mistaken, given a closer DNA end match to TRBJ2-7. The CDR3 consists of 12 residues. Looked up from germline, CDR1 is LGHDT and CDR2 is YNNKEL (reference sequence). The CDR3 sequence is CASSHGTSEQYF. CDR3 sequence (DNA): TGTGCCAGCAGCCATGGGACTAGCGAGCAGTACTTC.

The gene calls are TRBV6-1 and TRBJ2-7, with no clear D. The CDR3 has 15 residues. Germline V gene data show CDR1 as MNHNS and CDR2 as SASEGT. The V gene lost 1 base and the J gene lost 4 bases, with 14 bases spanning the gap. The CDR3 loop reads CASSEGPRPLYEQYF. Here the CDR3 DNA reads TGTGCCAGCAGTGAAGGCCCACGTCCGTTATACGAGCAGTACTTC.

The chain links TRBV9 to TRBJ2-2; 8 nucleotides line up with TRBD2. The CDR3 contains 15 residues. The germline CDR1 and CDR2 sequences are SGDLS and YYNGEE. Trimming cost V 3 bases and J 4 bases; bases outside gene matches: 5. The CDR3 nucleotides read TGTGCCAGCAGCGCAAGCGGGAGTAGCACCGGGGAGCTGTTTTTT. Translating gives CASSASGSSTGELFF. Drawing the rest from reference TRBV9 and TRBJ2-2, the complete variable domain is DSGVTQTPKHLITATGQRVTLRCSPRSGDLSVYWYQQSLDQGLQFLIQYYNGEERAKGNILERFSAQQFPDLHSELNLSSLELGDSALYFCASSASGSSTGELFFGEGSRLTVL.

The V call is TRBV7-9, the J call TRBJ2-7; D is unclear. The J call may be mistaken, given a closer DNA end match to TRBJ2-5. Germline V gene data show CDR1 as SEHNR and CDR2 as FQNEAQ (reference sequence). The CDR3 is made up of 13 amino acids. This chain's CDR3 is CASSPPLGPTQYF. The CDR3 DNA reads as TGTGCCAGCAGCCCTCCCTTGGGCCCGACCCAGTACTTC.

The chain recombines TRBV30 with TRBJ2-1, with 11 bases identical to TRBD2. Germline CDR1 is GTSNPN and CDR2 is SVGIG (reference sequence). The CDR3 has 15 amino acids. The trim removed 0 bases at V and 6 bases at J, leaving 4 bases unmatched. CDR3 in DNA: TGTGCCTGGAGTGTACGTAGCGGGAGGGGCAATGAGCAGTTCTTC. The encoded protein is CAWSVRSGRGNEQFF.

The chain carries TRBV4-2 and TRBJ2-7; D possibly corresponds to TRBD1 (6 bases). The CDR3 spans 15 residues. The V end lost 5 bases, the J end lost 0 bases, and 14 bases lay between the germline ends. In germline, CDR1 is LGHNA, CDR2 YNFKEQ. The CDR3 reads CASSIRQESSYEQYF. CDR3 DNA sequence: TGTGCCAGCAGCATCAGACAGGAAAGCTCCTACGAGCAGTACTTC.

The gene calls are TRBV29-1 and TRBJ2-3, with a tentative D call TRBD1 (5 bases). V was clipped by 0 bases and J by 14 bases, with 21 bases between them. The CDR3 is 14 amino acids. Per germline, CDR1 SQVTM and CDR2 ANQGSEA. The CDR3 DNA sequence: TGCAGCGTTGAAGATCTTCTAGGGGCAGGGCGCACGTATTTT. This gives the protein CSVEDLLGAGRTYF.